The rows below give T cell receptor beta chains drawn from one sample of a study of shared clonotypes between healthy human individuals. Profiling relied on immunoSEQ multiplex PCR, and the TCRdb table lists in-frame clones only, not all of them. The sample consists of about 1 million clones, 70% to 80% of them appearing once. Sequencing used memory CD4+ T cells sorted from blood. Receptors were obtained from a man aged 18 to 29 in good health. The CDR3 runs from the conserved cysteine through the conserved F or W. The D gene is left open where the match is weak. Clone size appears in some rows only: once, few, many, or a class for an expanded clone.

j_gene	d_gene	v_gene	len	abundance	CDR3nt	CDR3aa
TRBJ2-3	TRBD2	TRBV4-1	18	NA	TGCGCCAGCAGCCAAGGAGGTCGTGGCGGGAGTAGGACAGATACGCAGTATTTT	CASSQGGRGGSRTDTQYF
TRBJ2-7	TRBD2	TRBV29-1	12	once	TGCAGCGTGCGGGGGGCGCGAGACGAGCAGTACTTC	CSVRGARDEQYF
TRBJ2-7	NA	TRBV12-5	15	NA	TGTGCTAGTGGCGGCTTTGGACTACCTACCTACGAGCAGTACTTC	CASGGFGLPTYEQYF
TRBJ1-6	NA	TRBV19	13	NA	TGTGCCAGTAGTTCGGACAGCAATTCACCCCTCCACTTT	CASSSDSNSPLHF
TRBJ2-2	TRBD2	TRBV5-8	16	NA	TGTGCCAGCAGCCGCGGGACTAGCGGGAGATCCGGGGAGCTGTTTTTT	CASSRGTSGRSGELFF
TRBJ1-2	NA	TRBV6-6	14	NA	TGTGCCAGCAGTTACTTGAGGGTGGGGGATGGCTACACCTTC	CASSYLRVGDGYTF
TRBJ2-7	TRBD1	TRBV6-5	15	NA	TGTGCCAGCAGCTCCCAGGGACAGGGAACCTACGAGCAGTACTTC	CASSSQGQGTYEQYF
TRBJ2-7	NA	TRBV7-9	17	few	TGTGCCAGCAGCTCGATATGGTTACAAGGTGGAAACTACGAGCAGTACTTC	CASSSIWLQGGNYEQYF
TRBJ2-1	TRBD2	TRBV5-4	14	NA	TGTGCCAGCTCAAAGAGCGGGGGGGCCAATGAGCAGTTCTTC	CASSKSGGANEQFF
TRBJ1-1	NA	TRBV28	12	few	TGTGCCAGCAGTGGGCCCTACACTGAAGCTTTCTTT	CASSGPYTEAFF
TRBJ2-3	TRBD2	TRBV11-2	18	NA	TGTGCCAGCAGCTTAGGTCTTACTAGCGGGGGGAACACAGATACGCAGTATTTT	CASSLGLTSGGNTDTQYF
TRBJ2-1	NA	TRBV7-2	15	NA	TGTGCCAGCAGCTCGGTCGGCGTATCCTACAATGAGCAGTTCTTC	CASSSVGVSYNEQFF
TRBJ2-7	NA	TRBV2	13	NA	TGTGCCAGCAGTGAAAAGCGGTCCTACGAGCAGTACTTC	CASSEKRSYEQYF
TRBJ2-1	TRBD1	TRBV7-2	15	NA	TGTGCCAGCATCCAAGGGACAGGGCACTACAATGAGCAGTTCTTC	CASIQGTGHYNEQFF
TRBJ2-2	NA	TRBV7-2	13	NA	TGTGCCAGCAGTCCTCCCGGACCCGGGGAGCTGTTTTTT	CASSPPGPGELFF
TRBJ1-2	NA	TRBV28	14	NA	TGTGCCAGCAGTTTGGGCAGATTCACGGGTGGCTACACCTTC	CASSLGRFTGGYTF
TRBJ2-3	NA	TRBV5-6	15	NA	TGTGCCAGCAGCTTAAGGGGGACTAAGGCAGATACGCAGTATTTT	CASSLRGTKADTQYF
TRBJ1-2	NA	TRBV30	14	few	TGTGCCTGGAGTGTAGGGGTTGAGGACTATGGCTACACCTTC	CAWSVGVEDYGYTF
TRBJ2-5	TRBD1	TRBV11-3	12	NA	TGTGCCAGCAGCCGGGACAGGAGTACCCAGTACTTC	CASSRDRSTQYF
TRBJ1-5	TRBD1	TRBV4-2	16	many	TGTGCCAGCAGCCGGACCTTGGGACAGGGCGATCAGCCCCAGCATTTT	CASSRTLGQGDQPQHF
TRBJ2-7	NA	TRBV5-1	14	NA	TGCGCCAGCAGCTTGGGGGACCCGGGGGCCGAGCAGTACTTC	CASSLGDPGAEQYF
TRBJ1-2	NA	TRBV19	14	NA	TGTGCCAGTAGTAGGGCAGTGGATCAGGGTGGCTACACCTTC	CASSRAVDQGGYTF
TRBJ2-1	TRBD2	TRBV10-3	13	NA	TGTGCCATCAGTGAACTAGCGGGGAATGAGCAGTTCTTC	CAISELAGNEQFF
TRBJ2-1	TRBD2	TRBV5-1	16	few	TGCGCCAGCAGCAGGACTAGCGGGGGTACCTACAATGAGCAGTTCTTC	CASSRTSGGTYNEQFF
TRBJ2-1	TRBD2	TRBV5-1	16	NA	TGCGCCAGCAGCTTGGAAGGACTAGCGTTGGACAATGAGCAGTTCTTC	CASSLEGLALDNEQFF
TRBJ1-4	NA	TRBV5-4	12	few	TGTGCCAGCAGCTTAGGGTTCGGGGAACTGTTTTTT	CASSLGFGELFF
TRBJ1-2	NA	TRBV19	14	NA	TGTGCCAGTAGTACCCGCCAGGGGATCTATGGCTACACCTTC	CASSTRQGIYGYTF
TRBJ1-5	NA	TRBV18	16	NA	TGTGCCAGCTCACCAAATTCCCCCGCCAGCAATCAGCCCCAGCATTTT	CASSPNSPASNQPQHF
TRBJ1-1	TRBD1	TRBV28	15	NA	TGTGCCAGCAGTGATTCACCAGGGGGCTACACTGAAGCTTTCTTT	CASSDSPGGYTEAFF
TRBJ2-1	TRBD2	TRBV27	16	NA	TGTGCCAGCAGTTTAGGACTAGCGGGAGGGCGGGGTGAGCAGTTCTTC	CASSLGLAGGRGEQFF
TRBJ2-5	TRBD1	TRBV5-6	14	NA	TGTGCCAGCAGCCTTCGACAGGGGAAAGAGACCCAGTACTTC	CASSLRQGKETQYF
TRBJ1-2	TRBD1	TRBV25-1	16	NA	TGTGCCAGCAACCGGGACAGGAACACCCCTAACTATGGCTACACCTTC	CASNRDRNTPNYGYTF
TRBJ1-2	NA	TRBV6-1	15	NA	TGTGCCAGCAGTGAAGGGGACCCGCAGCACTATGGCTACACCTTC	CASSEGDPQHYGYTF
TRBJ2-3	TRBD2	TRBV9	15	NA	TGTGCCAGCAGCGCTGGGACTAGCGGGTCAGATACGCAGTATTTT	CASSAGTSGSDTQYF
TRBJ1-1	NA	TRBV29-1	13	NA	TGCAGCGTTGAAAGGGGGGTAAACACTGAAGCTTTCTTT	CSVERGVNTEAFF
TRBJ2-5	NA	TRBV5-1	13	NA	TGCGCCAGCAGCTCTAGCCCGGGGGAGACCCAGTACTTC	CASSSSPGETQYF
TRBJ2-1	NA	TRBV4-3	15	NA	TGCGCCAGCAGCCCTCAGCAAGCTAGGTACAATGAGCAGTTCTTC	CASSPQQARYNEQFF
TRBJ2-3	TRBD1	TRBV29-1	14	NA	TGCAGCGTGTCGACAGGGTCTATCACAGATACGCAGTATTTT	CSVSTGSITDTQYF
TRBJ1-3	TRBD1	TRBV7-8	15	once	TGTGCCAGCAGTTTCGGGACAGGGAGAGGAAACACCATATATTTT	CASSFGTGRGNTIYF
TRBJ2-7	NA	TRBV9	14	few	TGTGCCAGCAGCGTAACCGGGAGCTCCTACGAGCAGTACTTC	CASSVTGSSYEQYF
TRBJ1-1	NA	TRBV6-6	15	NA	TGTGCCAGCAGTGCCGCAGCGGAACGCGGCACTGAAGCTTTCTTT	CASSAAAERGTEAFF
TRBJ2-7	TRBD2	TRBV7-2	16	NA	TGTGCCAGCAGCCCCGGATCAGCGGGAGCTTCCTACGAGCAGTACTTC	CASSPGSAGASYEQYF
TRBJ2-3	TRBD2	TRBV7-3	16	NA	TGTGCCAGCAGCTCAGGAGGGACTAGCGGGGGAGATACGCAGTATTTT	CASSSGGTSGGDTQYF
TRBJ2-7	NA	TRBV4-1	16	NA	TGCGCCAGCAGCCAAGCCCCGGGACGAACCTCCTACGAGCAGTACTTC	CASSQAPGRTSYEQYF
TRBJ1-2	TRBD1	TRBV10-3	15	NA	TGTGCCATCAGTGGGGGAGGGACAGCATTTTATGGCTACACCTTC	CAISGGGTAFYGYTF
TRBJ1-4	NA	TRBV29-1	12	once	TGCAGCGTTGCTAGAGCTAATGAAAAACTGTTTTTT	CSVARANEKLFF
TRBJ2-2	NA	TRBV7-2	16	NA	TGTGCCAGCAGCTCCTCGACCGGGTTGGGCGCCGGGGAGCTGTTTTTT	CASSSSTGLGAGELFF
TRBJ1-1	NA	TRBV2	13	NA	TGTGCCAGCAGAATAGGGGAGAGGGGTGAAGCTTTCTTT	CASRIGERGEAFF
TRBJ2-5	NA	TRBV18	14	once	TGTGCCAGCTCACCACTCACAGTACAAGAGACCCAGTACTTC	CASSPLTVQETQYF
TRBJ2-3	TRBD1	TRBV7-2	16	NA	TGTGCCAGCAGCTGGCAAGGGACAGCTAGCACAGATACGCAGTATTTT	CASSWQGTASTDTQYF
TRBJ2-5	NA	TRBV11-2	14	NA	TGTGCCAGCAGCTCCCAGGGGAGAGGCGTGACCCAGTACTTC	CASSSQGRGVTQYF
TRBJ2-7	NA	TRBV30	13	NA	TGTGCCTGGAGTCGGGGGCAAGCCTACGAGCAGTACTTC	CAWSRGQAYEQYF
TRBJ1-4	NA	TRBV28	16	NA	TGTGCCAGCAGTTTTCGGACCCCCCGCCCTAATGAAAAACTGTTTTTT	CASSFRTPRPNEKLFF
TRBJ1-3	NA	TRBV5-4	15	NA	TGTGCCAGCAGCCCGGGGCAGGGTACAGGAAACACCATATATTTT	CASSPGQGTGNTIYF
TRBJ2-1	NA	TRBV25-1	12	NA	TGTGCCAGCAGTGAATACTCAGGCAGGCAGATCTTC	CASSEYSGRQIF
TRBJ2-2	TRBD1	TRBV5-1	15	NA	TGCGCCAGCAGCGCCGGGACAGGGGGCACCGGGGAGCTGTTTTTT	CASSAGTGGTGELFF